The 32 T cell receptor beta chains listed next were all sequenced from one sample in a study of T cell responses to AZD1222 COVID-19 vaccine. Clones were sequenced by immunoSEQ multiplex PCR, and TCRdb holds only the in-frame ones, with some missing. Among 110,000 or so clones listed, 88% were seen once. This material consisted of peripheral blood, taken on day 0 of MenACWY control vaccination. All receptors come from an adult in good health.

The chain carries TRBV7-3 and TRBJ1-2; 11 bases line up with TRBD1. CDR1 is SGHTA and CDR2 is FQGTGA in the germline V gene. J was trimmed by 13 bases and V by 0 bases; bases with no gene match: 4. The CDR3 runs 13 residues. CDR3 amino acids: CASSLTGTGGSTF. The CDR3 region has the DNA TGTGCCAGCAGCTTAACGGGGACAGGGGGTTCCACCTTC.

This chain joins TRBV5-8 and TRBJ1-1, with D uncertain. Trimming removed 0 bases at V and 8 bases at J, with 11 bases between. Germline V lookup: CDR1 SGHTS, CDR2 YDEGEE. CDR3 length: 13 residues. The DNA of the CDR3 is TGTGCCAGCAGCTTGGGAGGTCCCCGGGAAGCTTTCTTT. As protein: CASSLGGPREAFF.

V is TRBV4-3 and J is TRBJ2-7; D is ambiguous. CDR3 length equals 15 residues. Germline CDR1 reads LGHNA; CDR2 reads YSLEER. Trimming cost V 5 bases and J 4 bases, with 18 bases left between them. The CDR3: CASSSSLGPEYEQYF. The CDR3 DNA sequence: TGCGCCAGCAGCAGTTCGTTAGGGCCAGAGTACGAGCAGTACTTC.

The chain employs TRBV4-3 and TRBJ1-2; tentative D call: TRBD1 (5 bases). V shed 0 bases and J shed 4 bases, with 6 bases lying between them. This CDR3 spans 13 amino acids. Germline assignment: CDR1 LGHNA and CDR2 YSLEER. The CDR3 protein is CASSQDGTYGYTF. DNA of the CDR3: TGCGCCAGCAGCCAAGACGGGACCTATGGCTACACCTTC.

The chain recombines TRBV12-3 or TRBV12-4 with TRBJ1-6; no definite D call. Trimming took off 5 bases at V and 9 bases at J, with 11 bases between the two ends. This CDR3 spans 13 amino acids. The chain's CDR3 is CASSDWRGSPLHF. Here the CDR3 DNA reads TGTGCCAGCAGTGACTGGCGAGGTTCACCCCTCCACTTT.

This rearrangement joins TRBV19 to TRBJ2-7, with 13 nucleotides matching TRBD2. Germline CDR1 and CDR2: LNHDA and SQIVND (reference sequence). V lost 5 bases, J lost 2 bases, and 6 bases stayed unmatched. The CDR3 has 16 residues. The DNA for the CDR3 is TGTGCCAGTAGTTATAAACTAGCGGGAGGGCCCTACGAGCAGTACTTC. Translated: CASSYKLAGGPYEQYF.

This clone was observed a single time. The gene calls are TRBV7-2 and TRBJ1-2; D may be TRBD1 (5 bases). Germline loops: CDR1 SGHTA, CDR2 FQGNSA. This CDR3 has 12 amino acids. V lost 5 bases and J lost 4, with 8 bases in between. For the CDR3, the DNA is TGTGCCAGCAGCATGGGGCTCTATGGCTACACCTTC. Its translation is CASSMGLYGYTF.

This clone showed up just once. V usage is TRBV27 and J usage is TRBJ1-4; TRBD1 might be the D (5 bases). Trimming took off 5 bases at V and 7 bases at J, with 11 bases between the two ends. The CDR3 spans 13 residues. Germline loops: CDR1 MNHEY, CDR2 SMNVEV (reference sequence). The CDR3 DNA follows: TGTGCCAGCAGTCCGAGGACAATTGAAAAACTGTTTTTT. As protein: CASSPRTIEKLFF. The full variable domain, with the rest looked up from reference TRBV27 and TRBJ1-4, is EAQVTQNPRYLITVTGKKLTVTCSQNMNHEYMSWYRQDPGLGLRQIYYSMNVEVTDKGDVPEGYKVSRKEKRNFPLILESPSPNQTSLYFCASSPRTIEKLFFGSGTQLSVL.

The CDR3, as DNA: TGCGCCAGCAGCGGGGGAAACCCAGCGGATAATTCACCCCTCCACTTT. Protein: CASSGGNPADNSPLHF. The rearrangement joins TRBV5-1 to TRBJ1-6; D is perhaps TRBD1 (5 bases). The CDR3 totals 16 residues. V was trimmed by 4 bases and J by 5 bases, leaving 16 bases between them. Per germline, CDR1 SGHRS and CDR2 YFSETQ. Based on the CDR3 plus reference TRBV5-1 and TRBJ1-6, the full variable domain is KAGVTQTPRYLIKTRGQQVTLSCSPISGHRSVSWYQQTPGQGLQFLFEYFSETQRNKGNFPGRFSGRQFSNSRSEMNVSTLELGDSALYLCASSGGNPADNSPLHFGNGTRLTVT.

This chain links TRBV28 with TRBJ1-5, with TRBD1 matching over 8 bases. CDR3 size: 14 residues. The V gene end was trimmed by 6 bases and the J gene end by 3 bases; junction bases not matched to a gene: 4. Germline V gene sequence: CDR1 MDHEN, CDR2 SYDVKM. CDR3 amino acids: CASSQGQVNQPQHF. The CDR3 bases are TGTGCCAGCAGCCAGGGACAGGTCAATCAGCCCCAGCATTTT.

This clone came up a few times. The rearrangement uses TRBV9 and TRBJ1-1; TRBD1 might be the D (6 bases). With 2 bases removed from V and 11 bases from J, the gap between germline ends came to 16 bases. CDR3 length: 13 residues. CDR1 is SGDLS and CDR2 is YYNGEE in the germline V gene. CDR3 protein: CASSVDSERGAFF. CDR3 nucleotides: TGTGCCAGCAGCGTCGACAGCGAAAGGGGGGCTTTCTTT.

This chain uses TRBV7-9 with TRBJ2-2; no reliable D call. V lost 4 bases and J 2 bases, leaving 5 bases between the germline ends. Germline V CDR1 and CDR2: SEHNR, FQNEAQ (reference sequence). The CDR3 length is 13 residues. The CDR3 sequence: CASSSSNTGELFF. In DNA form, the CDR3 reads TGTGCCAGCAGCTCTTCTAACACCGGGGAGCTGTTTTTT. Full variable domain (remainder filled in from reference TRBV7-9 and TRBJ2-2): DTGVSQNPRHKITKRGQNVTFRCDPISEHNRLYWYRQTLGQGPEFLTYFQNEAQLEKSRLLSDRFSAERPKGSFSTLEIQRTEQGDSAMYLCASSSSNTGELFFGEGSRLTVL.

The chain joins TRBV7-2 to TRBJ1-2; D gene uncertain. Looked up from germline, CDR1 is SGHTA and CDR2 is FQGNSA. V lost 5 bases to trimming and J lost 5 bases, with 9 bases between them. This CDR3 is 12 amino acids long. The CDR3 DNA follows: TGTGCCAGCAGCCTCGACGGATATGGCTACACCTTC. Translation: CASSLDGYGYTF.

This clone is a singleton in its sample. The chain joins TRBV19 to TRBJ2-7; D remains unclear. The CDR3 runs 14 residues. Deletions cut 5 bases from V and 3 bases from J, with 14 bases between. The germline gives CDR1 LNHDA, CDR2 SQIVND (reference sequence). In DNA form, the CDR3 reads TGTGCCAGTAGTGTTACCGCCTCCCTCTACGAGCAGTACTTC. Residues: CASSVTASLYEQYF.

The count of this clone is one. The gene calls are TRBV3-1 (or the pseudogene TRBV3-2) and TRBJ2-5; weak D call: TRBD2 (5 bases). The CDR3 length is 15 residues. The germline V gene encodes CDR1 LGHDT and CDR2 YNNKEL (reference sequence). V dropped 4 bases and J dropped 1 base, with 13 bases sitting between them. The CDR3 DNA reads TGTGCCAGCAGCCCGTGGCGGGCAGCCCAAGAGACCCAGTACTTC. Translating it yields CASSPWRAAQETQYF.

This clone was observed a few times. This chain uses TRBV28 with TRBJ1-5; the D is unclear. V lost 2 bases and J 4 bases, leaving 15 bases between the germline ends. CDR1 and CDR2 from the germline V gene are MDHEN and SYDVKM. The CDR3 loop spans 16 amino acids. CDR3 amino acids: CASSLPEGGGNQPQHF. CDR3 in DNA: TGTGCCAGCAGTTTACCCGAGGGCGGTGGGAATCAGCCCCAGCATTTT. The entire variable domain, with the rest obtained from reference TRBV28 and TRBJ1-5, is as follows: DVKVTQSSRYLVKRTGEKVFLECVQDMDHENMFWYRQDPGLGLRLIYFSYDVKMKEKGDIPEGYSVSREKKERFSLILESASTNQTSMYLCASSLPEGGGNQPQHFGDGTRLSIL.

The V call is TRBV5-4, the J call TRBJ2-1; TRBD2 matches 8 bases. The germline V gene has CDR1 SGHNT and CDR2 YYREEE (reference sequence). With V trimmed by 4 bases and J by 10 bases, 10 bases remained unmatched. CDR3 length equals 14 residues. CDR3 in amino acids: CASSGTSGPGEQFF. The CDR3 DNA is TGTGCCAGCAGCGGTACTAGCGGTCCTGGGGAGCAGTTCTTC.

The CDR3 nucleotides read TGTGCCAGCAGTTACAGGGCCGGGACGGGGAACACTGAAGCTTTCTTT. Amino acid sequence: CASSYRAGTGNTEAFF. The rearrangement links TRBV6-5 to TRBJ1-1, with D perhaps matching TRBD1 (5 bases). The germline V gene encodes CDR1 MNHEY and CDR2 SVGAGI. The ends were cut back, 2 bases at V and 1 base at J, with 14 bases in the middle. This CDR3 comprises 16 residues.

The rearrangement joins TRBV3-1 (or the pseudogene TRBV3-2) to TRBJ1-1, with D hard to call. The CDR3 sequence is 13 residues long. From germline, CDR1 is LGHDT and CDR2 YNNKEL (reference sequence). Trimming stripped 4 bases from V and 3 bases from J, with 9 bases between. CDR3 bases: TGTGCCAGCAGCCCGCCCGGGTACACTGAAGCTTTCTTT. Translating gives CASSPPGYTEAFF.

The chain employs TRBV4-1 and TRBJ1-1; TRBD1 matches 8 bases. Germline-derived CDR1 and CDR2 are MGHRA and YSYEKL. The CDR3 is 15 residues long. Trimming took 2 bases from V and 7 from J; bases not matched to a gene: 9. In nucleotides, the CDR3 is TGCGCCAGCAGCCAATCGGCAGGGGGCAACCTTGAAGCTTTCTTT. This gives the protein CASSQSAGGNLEAFF.

The rearrangement uses TRBV7-8 and TRBJ2-5; 7 bases are shared with TRBD2. Germline V lookup: CDR1 SGHVS, CDR2 FQNEAQ. CDR3 length: 16 amino acids. Unmatched junction bases numbered 8, after V lost 1 base and J lost 3 bases. The CDR3 DNA follows: TGTGCCAGCAGCTTAGTCGGCGGGACTACAAAAGAGACCCAGTACTTC. It specifies CASSLVGGTTKETQYF.

This sequence joins TRBV19 and TRBJ1-2, with D possibly TRBD1 on 6 matching bases. This CDR3 has 14 residues. V was trimmed by 1 base and J by 2 bases, leaving 8 bases between them. Germline V gene data show CDR1 as LNHDA and CDR2 as SQIVND (reference sequence). The CDR3 DNA follows: TGTGCCAGTAGTATAGTGGGGGCCAACTATGGCTACACCTTC. It yields the protein CASSIVGANYGYTF.

The V gene is TRBV12-3 or TRBV12-4, the J gene TRBJ1-1; 7 bases align to TRBD1. Trimming cost V 5 bases and J 4 bases; bases outside gene matches: 1. The CDR3 runs to 12 residues. Written as DNA, the CDR3 is TGTGCCAGCAGTGGGACAGCCACTGAAGCTTTCTTT. Translation: CASSGTATEAFF.

V is TRBV4-1 and J is TRBJ1-5, with D hard to call. Germline V gene lookup returns CDR1 MGHRA and CDR2 YSYEKL. The CDR3 is made up of 17 amino acids. V was pared by 6 bases and J by 0 bases, with 18 bases between. CDR3 bases: TGCGCCAGCAGACACTACTTCGGGCAGACTAGCAATCAGCCCCAGCATTTT. It codes for CASRHYFGQTSNQPQHF.

This chain connects TRBV19 to TRBJ2-1; possibly TRBD2 for D (7 bases). The germline V gene encodes CDR1 LNHDA and CDR2 SQIVND (reference sequence). There are 15 residues in the CDR3. V was clipped by 3 bases and J by 8 bases, with 17 bases between them. The CDR3 is CASSIEGGPYDEQFF. CDR3 bases: TGTGCCAGTAGTATTGAGGGGGGGCCATACGATGAGCAGTTCTTC.

In DNA form, the CDR3 reads TGTGCCAGCAGCCAAGTCAGGGAGCGGGGGGAGCAGTACTTC. As protein: CASSQVRERGEQYF. The genes are TRBV3-1 (or the pseudogene TRBV3-2) and TRBJ2-7, with 8 bases matching TRBD2. The CDR3 extends over 14 amino acids. CDR1 and CDR2 from the germline V gene are LGHDT and YNNKEL (reference sequence). Trimming at V came to 1 base and at J to 7 bases, leaving 6 bases not matched to a gene.

The V call is TRBV15, the J call TRBJ2-7; a weak D match, TRBD2 (5 bases). Germline CDR1 reads LNHNV; CDR2 reads YYDKDF (reference sequence). CDR3 size: 16 residues. Trimming removed 0 bases at V and 3 bases at J, with 15 bases between. The CDR3 region is CATSRDMVTGSYEQYF. CDR3 DNA: TGTGCCACCAGCAGAGACATGGTAACGGGGAGCTACGAGCAGTACTTC.

This CDR3 is CASGQPHTEAFF. DNA for the CDR3: TGTGCCAGCGGGCAGCCTCACACTGAAGCTTTCTTT. The V and J genes are TRBV5-4 and TRBJ1-1; the D is unclear. V shed 7 bases and J shed 3 bases, with 10 bases lying between them. The germline CDR1 and CDR2 sequences are SGHNT and YYREEE (reference sequence). The CDR3 is made up of 12 amino acids.

The V gene is TRBV5-4, the J gene TRBJ2-1; 14 nucleotides agree with TRBD2. V was pared by 6 bases and J by 9 bases, with 14 bases of the junction left unmatched. Germline V gene lookup returns CDR1 SGHNT and CDR2 YYREEE (reference sequence). CDR3 size: 17 residues. This CDR3 reads CASTLFGGLAGAAEQFF. The CDR3 DNA is TGTGCCAGCACCCTTTTTGGGGGACTAGCGGGAGCCGCTGAGCAGTTCTTC.

The chain joins TRBV6-5 to TRBJ2-2; a weak D match, TRBD1 (6 bases). V lost 11 bases and J lost 5, with 18 bases in between. This CDR3 comprises 14 residues. Germline V CDR1 and CDR2: MNHEY, SVGAGI. For the CDR3, the DNA is TGTGCCGTATGGGACACGCAAATAACCGGGGAGCTGTTTTTT. Amino acid sequence: CAVWDTQITGELFF.

The chain has TRBV23-1 and TRBJ1-5; no firm D call. TRBV23-1 is an ORF; its function is uncertain. Trimming shortened V by 3 bases and J by 6 bases, and 21 bases separated the two germline ends. The CDR3 is made up of 17 amino acids. CDR3 sequence (DNA): TGCGCCAGCAGTCATCGCTATCCCGGGCCCTCTCCTCAGCCCCAGCATTTT. Amino acid sequence: CASSHRYPGPSPQPQHF.

J is TRBJ1-1 and V is TRBV5-1; D gene ambiguous. CDR3 length equals 15 residues. V was clipped by 0 bases and J by 2 bases, with 11 bases between them. CDR1 is SGHRS, CDR2 YFSETQ, per germline. The CDR3 DNA follows: TGCGCCAGCAGCTTGGTCGGATCTATCAACACTGAAGCTTTCTTT. It specifies CASSLVGSINTEAFF.